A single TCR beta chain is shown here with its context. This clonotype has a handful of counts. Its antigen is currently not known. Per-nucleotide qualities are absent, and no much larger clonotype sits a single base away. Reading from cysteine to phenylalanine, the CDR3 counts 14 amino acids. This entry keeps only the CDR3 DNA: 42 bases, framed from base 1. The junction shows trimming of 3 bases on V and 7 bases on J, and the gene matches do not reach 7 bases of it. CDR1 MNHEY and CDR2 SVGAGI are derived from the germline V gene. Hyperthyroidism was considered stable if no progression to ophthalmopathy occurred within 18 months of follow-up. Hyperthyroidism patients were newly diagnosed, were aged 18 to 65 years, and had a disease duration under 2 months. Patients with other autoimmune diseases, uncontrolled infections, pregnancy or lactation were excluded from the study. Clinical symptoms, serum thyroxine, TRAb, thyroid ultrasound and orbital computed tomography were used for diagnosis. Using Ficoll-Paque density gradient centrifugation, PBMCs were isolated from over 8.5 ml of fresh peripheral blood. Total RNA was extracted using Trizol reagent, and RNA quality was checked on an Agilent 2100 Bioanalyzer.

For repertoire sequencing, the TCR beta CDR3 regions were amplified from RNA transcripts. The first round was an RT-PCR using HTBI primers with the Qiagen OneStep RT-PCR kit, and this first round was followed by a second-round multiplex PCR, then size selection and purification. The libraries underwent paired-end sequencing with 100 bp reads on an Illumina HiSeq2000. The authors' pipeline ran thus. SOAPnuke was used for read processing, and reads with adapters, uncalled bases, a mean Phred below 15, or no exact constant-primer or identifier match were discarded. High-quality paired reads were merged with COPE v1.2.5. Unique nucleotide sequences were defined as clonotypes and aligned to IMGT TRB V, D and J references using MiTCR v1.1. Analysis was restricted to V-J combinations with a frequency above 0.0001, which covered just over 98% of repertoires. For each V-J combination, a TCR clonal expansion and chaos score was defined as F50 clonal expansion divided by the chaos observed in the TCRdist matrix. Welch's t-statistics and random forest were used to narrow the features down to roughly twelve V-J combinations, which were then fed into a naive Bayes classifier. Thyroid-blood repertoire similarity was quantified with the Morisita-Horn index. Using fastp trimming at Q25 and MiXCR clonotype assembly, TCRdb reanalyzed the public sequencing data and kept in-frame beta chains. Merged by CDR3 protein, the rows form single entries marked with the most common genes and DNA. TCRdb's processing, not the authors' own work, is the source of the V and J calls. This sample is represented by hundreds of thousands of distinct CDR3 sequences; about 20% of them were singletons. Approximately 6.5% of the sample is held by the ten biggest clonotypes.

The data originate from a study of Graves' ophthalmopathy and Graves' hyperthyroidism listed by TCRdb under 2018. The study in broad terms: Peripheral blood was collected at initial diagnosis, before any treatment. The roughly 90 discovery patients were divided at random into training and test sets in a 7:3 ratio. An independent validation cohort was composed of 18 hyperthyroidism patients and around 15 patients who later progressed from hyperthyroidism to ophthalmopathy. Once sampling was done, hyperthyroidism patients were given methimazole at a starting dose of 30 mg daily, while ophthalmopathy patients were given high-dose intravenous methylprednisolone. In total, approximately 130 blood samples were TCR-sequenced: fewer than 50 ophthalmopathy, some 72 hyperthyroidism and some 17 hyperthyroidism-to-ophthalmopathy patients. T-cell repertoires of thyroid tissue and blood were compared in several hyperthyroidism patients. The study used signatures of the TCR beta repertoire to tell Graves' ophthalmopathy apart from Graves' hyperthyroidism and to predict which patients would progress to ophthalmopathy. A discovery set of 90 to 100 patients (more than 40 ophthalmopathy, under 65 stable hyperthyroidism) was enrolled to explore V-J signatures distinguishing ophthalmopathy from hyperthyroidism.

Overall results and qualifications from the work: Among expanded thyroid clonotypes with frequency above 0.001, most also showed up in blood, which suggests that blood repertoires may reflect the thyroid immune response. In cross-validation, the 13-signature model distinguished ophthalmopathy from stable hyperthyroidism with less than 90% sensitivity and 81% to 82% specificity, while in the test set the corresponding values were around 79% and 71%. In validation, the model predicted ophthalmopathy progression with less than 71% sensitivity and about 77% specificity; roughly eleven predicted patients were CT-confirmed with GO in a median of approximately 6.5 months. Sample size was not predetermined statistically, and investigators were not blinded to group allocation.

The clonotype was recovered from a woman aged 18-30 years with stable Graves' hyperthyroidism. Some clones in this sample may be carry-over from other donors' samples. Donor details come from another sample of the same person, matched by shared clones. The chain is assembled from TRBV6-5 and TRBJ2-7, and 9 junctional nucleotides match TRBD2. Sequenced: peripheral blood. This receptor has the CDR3 CASSYVAGVGEQYF. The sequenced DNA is TGTGCCAGCAGTTATGTAGCGGGAGTAGGAGAGCAGTACTTC.